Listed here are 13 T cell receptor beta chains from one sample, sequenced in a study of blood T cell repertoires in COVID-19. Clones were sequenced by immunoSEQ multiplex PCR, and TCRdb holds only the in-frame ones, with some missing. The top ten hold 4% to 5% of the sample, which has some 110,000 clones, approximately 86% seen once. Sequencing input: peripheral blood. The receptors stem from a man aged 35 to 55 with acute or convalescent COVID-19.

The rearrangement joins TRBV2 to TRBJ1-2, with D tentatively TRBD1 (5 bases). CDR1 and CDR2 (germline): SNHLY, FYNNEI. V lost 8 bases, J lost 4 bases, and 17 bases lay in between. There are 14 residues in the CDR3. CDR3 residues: CASHNEGRVYGYTF. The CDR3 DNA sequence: TGTGCCAGCCACAATGAGGGGAGGGTCTATGGCTACACCTTC.

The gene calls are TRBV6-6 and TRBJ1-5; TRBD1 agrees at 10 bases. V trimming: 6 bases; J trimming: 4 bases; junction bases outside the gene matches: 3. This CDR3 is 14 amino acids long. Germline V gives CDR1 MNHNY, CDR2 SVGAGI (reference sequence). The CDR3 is CASREDRGNQPQHF. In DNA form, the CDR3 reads TGTGCCAGCAGGGAGGACAGGGGGAATCAGCCCCAGCATTTT.

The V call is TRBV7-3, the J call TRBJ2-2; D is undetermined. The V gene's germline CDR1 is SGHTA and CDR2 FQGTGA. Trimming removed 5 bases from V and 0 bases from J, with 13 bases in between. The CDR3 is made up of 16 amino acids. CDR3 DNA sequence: TGTGCCAGCAGCCCAACTGACTCCGCGAACACCGGGGAGCTGTTTTTT. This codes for CASSPTDSANTGELFF.

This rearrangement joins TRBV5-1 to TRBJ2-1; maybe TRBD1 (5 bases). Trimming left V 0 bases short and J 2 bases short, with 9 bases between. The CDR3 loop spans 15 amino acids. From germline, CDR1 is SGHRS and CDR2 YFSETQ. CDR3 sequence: CASSLEGATYNEQFF. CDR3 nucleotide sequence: TGCGCCAGCAGCTTGGAAGGGGCCACCTACAATGAGCAGTTCTTC.

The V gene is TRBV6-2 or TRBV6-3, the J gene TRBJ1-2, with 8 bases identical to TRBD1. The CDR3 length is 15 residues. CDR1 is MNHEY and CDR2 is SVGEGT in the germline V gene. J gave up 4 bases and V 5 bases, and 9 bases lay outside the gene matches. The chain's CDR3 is CASSTPGQGGYGYTF. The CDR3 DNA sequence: TGTGCCAGCAGTACCCCCGGACAGGGCGGCTATGGCTACACCTTC.

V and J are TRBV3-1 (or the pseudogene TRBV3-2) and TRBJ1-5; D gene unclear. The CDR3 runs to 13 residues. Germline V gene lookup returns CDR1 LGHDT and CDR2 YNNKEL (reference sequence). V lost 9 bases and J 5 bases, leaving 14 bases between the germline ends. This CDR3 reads CASSSGLDQPQHF. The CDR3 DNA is TGTGCCAGTTCCTCGGGGTTGGATCAGCCCCAGCATTTT.

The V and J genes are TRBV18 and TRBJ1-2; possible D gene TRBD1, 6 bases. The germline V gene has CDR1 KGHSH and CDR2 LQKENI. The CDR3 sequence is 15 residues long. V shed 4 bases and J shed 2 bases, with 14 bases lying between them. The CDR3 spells CASSQTGTNNYGYTF. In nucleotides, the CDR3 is TGTGCCAGCTCACAAACCGGGACAAACAACTATGGCTACACCTTC. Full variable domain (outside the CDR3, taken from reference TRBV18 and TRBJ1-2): NAGVMQNPRHLVRRRGQEARLRCSPMKGHSHVYWYRQLPEEGLKFMVYLQKENIIDESGMPKERFSAEFPKEGPSILRIQQVVRGDSAAYFCASSQTGTNNYGYTFGSGTRLTVV.

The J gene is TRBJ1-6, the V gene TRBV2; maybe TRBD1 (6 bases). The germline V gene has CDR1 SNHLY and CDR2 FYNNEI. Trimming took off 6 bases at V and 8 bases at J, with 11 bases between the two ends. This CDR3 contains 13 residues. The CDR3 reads CASSDGTHSPLHF. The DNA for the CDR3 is TGTGCCAGCAGCGACGGGACACATTCACCCCTCCACTTT.

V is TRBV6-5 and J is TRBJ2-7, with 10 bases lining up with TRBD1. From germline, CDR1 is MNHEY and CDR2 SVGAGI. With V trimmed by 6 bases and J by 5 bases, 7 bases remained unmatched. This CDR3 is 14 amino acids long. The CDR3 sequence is CASRTGTGVDEQYF. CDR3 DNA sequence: TGTGCCAGCAGAACCGGGACAGGGGTTGACGAGCAGTACTTC.

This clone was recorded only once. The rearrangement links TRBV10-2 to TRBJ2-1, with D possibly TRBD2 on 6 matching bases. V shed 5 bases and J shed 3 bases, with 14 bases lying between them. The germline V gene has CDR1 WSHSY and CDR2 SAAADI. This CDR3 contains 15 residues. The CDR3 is CASSRRESVYNEQFF. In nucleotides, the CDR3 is TGCGCCAGCAGTCGTCGGGAGTCAGTCTACAATGAGCAGTTCTTC.

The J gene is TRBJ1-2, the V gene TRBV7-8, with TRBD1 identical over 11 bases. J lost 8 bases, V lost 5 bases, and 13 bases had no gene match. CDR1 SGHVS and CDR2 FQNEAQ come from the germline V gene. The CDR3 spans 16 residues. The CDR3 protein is CASSPPSGQGARGYTF. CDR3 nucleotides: TGTGCCAGCAGCCCCCCCTCCGGACAGGGGGCCAGGGGCTACACCTTC.

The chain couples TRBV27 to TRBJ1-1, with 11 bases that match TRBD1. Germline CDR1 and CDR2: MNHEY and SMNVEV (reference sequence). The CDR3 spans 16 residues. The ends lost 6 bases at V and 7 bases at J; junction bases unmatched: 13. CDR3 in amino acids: CASRDRGQGFFGEAFF. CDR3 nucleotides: TGTGCCAGCAGGGACAGGGGGCAAGGTTTTTTCGGTGAAGCTTTCTTT.

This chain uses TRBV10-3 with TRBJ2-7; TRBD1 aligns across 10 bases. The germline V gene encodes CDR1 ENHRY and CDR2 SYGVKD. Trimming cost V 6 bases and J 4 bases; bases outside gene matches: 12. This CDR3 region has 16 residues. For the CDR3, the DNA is TGTGCCATCAGCCCGGACAGGGGGACGATTCGGTACGAGCAGTACTTC. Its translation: CAISPDRGTIRYEQYF.